These 29 T cell receptor beta chains share one sample of origin, sequenced in a study of blood T cells in healthy people across ages. Using a J-beta primer mix together with a sample-barcoded 5' primer, a second PCR was run for 7 to 11 cycles. Each CDR3 protein is one row after TCRdb ran MiXCR on the 5' RACE reads. In the table there are hundreds of thousands of distinct CDR3 sequences, just over 55% of which are singletons. Source material: blood. Every receptor here comes from a man aged 40-50 years in good health.

The sample holds a few counts of this clonotype. The chain couples TRBV3-1 to TRBJ1-6; 9 nucleotides agree with TRBD1. Germline assignment: CDR1 LGHDT and CDR2 YNNKEL (reference sequence). V gave up 5 bases and J gave up 7 bases; unmatched junction bases: 6. The CDR3 has 15 amino acids. CDR3 coding DNA: TGTGCCAGCAGCACCCCCGGGACAGGGAATTCACCCCTCCACTTT. It yields the protein CASSTPGTGNSPLHF.

The rearrangement uses TRBV5-6 and TRBJ2-3; TRBD2 is a possible D gene (6 bases). The CDR3 runs to 18 residues. The germline V and J ends were trimmed by 4 bases and 0 bases, with 21 bases remaining between them. The germline V gene has CDR1 SGHDT and CDR2 YYEEEE. This CDR3 reads CASSPGLRHPSSTDTQYF. The DNA of the CDR3 is TGTGCCAGCAGCCCGGGACTCCGACACCCTTCTAGCACAGATACGCAGTATTTT.

The chain recombines TRBV6-5 with TRBJ1-2; D unclear. The CDR3 consists of 13 residues. V was shortened by 6 bases and J by 8 bases, with 16 bases between the two germline ends. In germline, CDR1 is MNHEY, CDR2 SVGAGI. Here the CDR3 DNA reads TGTGCCAGCAGACCTCGCCAGGAACTGGGCTACACCTTC. Protein product: CASRPRQELGYTF.

V and J are TRBV27 and TRBJ2-1; maybe TRBD2 (5 bases). The CDR3 spans 12 residues. CDR1 is MNHEY and CDR2 is SMNVEV in the germline V gene (reference sequence). V was clipped by 10 bases and J by 6 bases, with 13 bases between them. CDR3 DNA: TGTGCCACGACTACTAGATTCAATGAGCAGTTCTTC. The encoded protein is CATTTRFNEQFF.

This clonotype showed up just a few times. The V gene is TRBV12-3 or TRBV12-4, the J gene TRBJ2-7; perhaps D is TRBD1 or TRBD2 (5 bases each). Trimming cost V 5 bases and J 1 base, with 12 bases left between them. There are 14 residues in the CDR3. CDR3: CASSPRGPSYEQYF. For the CDR3, the DNA is TGTGCCAGCAGTCCAAGGGGACCGTCCTACGAGCAGTACTTC.

This clonotype has ten or more counts. The chain combines TRBV28 with TRBJ2-3; D is perhaps TRBD1 (6 bases). V lost 3 bases and J 0 bases, leaving 10 bases between the germline ends. CDR1 and CDR2 from the germline V gene are MDHEN and SYDVKM. The CDR3 totals 15 residues. The CDR3 DNA reads TGTGCCAGCAGTTTGCCGCAGGGGAGCACAGATACGCAGTATTTT. Residues: CASSLPQGSTDTQYF.

The chain is built from TRBV6-2 or TRBV6-3 and TRBJ2-1; 7 nucleotides agree with TRBD2. Germline CDR1 and CDR2: MNHEY and SVGEGT. The CDR3 sequence is 18 residues long. V shed 3 bases, J shed 3 bases, and the junction held 14 bases outside the gene matches. The CDR3 loop is CASSYHIGLADNYNEQFF. Here the CDR3 DNA reads TGTGCCAGCAGTTATCATATTGGGCTAGCGGACAACTACAATGAGCAGTTCTTC.

This clonotype came up a few times. The chain joins TRBV4-1 to TRBJ2-5; 8 nucleotides match TRBD1. The V gene's germline CDR1 is MGHRA and CDR2 YSYEKL. This CDR3 is 15 amino acids long. V dropped 1 base and J dropped 5; count of bases not matched to a gene: 6. The CDR3 region has the DNA TGCGCCAGCAGCCAAGTATCAGGGGGCAGGGAGACCCAGTACTTC. This codes for CASSQVSGGRETQYF.

The chain employs TRBV20-1 and TRBJ2-7, with 8 bases aligning to TRBD2. The V and J ends lost 1 base and 3 bases, in that order; junction bases with no gene match: 8. Germline V gene data show CDR1 as DFQATT and CDR2 as SNEGSKA (reference sequence). The CDR3 loop spans 15 amino acids. DNA of the CDR3: TGCAGTGCTAGAGGAAAGGCGGGAGGTAGCTACGAGCAGTACTTC. Translation gives CSARGKAGGSYEQYF.

This chain connects TRBV4-2 to TRBJ2-5, with 11 bases matching TRBD1. The CDR3 is 15 residues long. With V trimmed by 4 bases and J by 3 bases, 4 bases remained unmatched. Per germline, CDR1 LGHNA and CDR2 YNFKEQ. CDR3 sequence reads: CASSLRDRGEETQYF. CDR3 DNA sequence: TGTGCCAGCAGCCTGCGGGACAGGGGGGAAGAGACCCAGTACTTC.

This chain uses TRBV28 with TRBJ2-3, with D unresolved. This CDR3 is built from 16 residues. The V gene's germline CDR1 is MDHEN and CDR2 SYDVKM. The V gene lost 6 bases and the J gene lost 0 bases, with 16 bases spanning the gap. The CDR3 reads CASSFSLGGSTDTQYF. CDR3 DNA: TGTGCCAGCAGCTTCAGTTTGGGCGGTAGCACAGATACGCAGTATTTT.

This clonotype was found a few times. The genes are TRBV20-1 and TRBJ2-6; D tentatively fits TRBD1 or TRBD2 (5 bases each). The CDR3 sequence is 16 residues long. Between the trimmed V and J ends, which lost 3 bases and 2 bases, there was a span of 14 bases. The germline gives CDR1 DFQATT, CDR2 SNEGSKA (reference sequence). For the CDR3, the DNA is TGCAGTGCTAGCGGGGCAACATCAGCTGGGGCCAACGTCCTGACTTTC. This sequence encodes CSASGATSAGANVLTF.

The chain links TRBV6-2 or TRBV6-3 to TRBJ2-4; TRBD1 agrees at 10 bases. The assigned J gene may be wrong: the sequence end matches TRBJ2-7 better. Germline CDR1 MNHEY, CDR2 SVGEGT. The CDR3 spans 15 residues. CDR3 nucleotide sequence: TGTGCCAGCAGTTACGGGACAGGGGAATCCGACGAGCAGTACTTC. As protein: CASSYGTGESDEQYF.

The chain recombines TRBV3-1 with TRBJ2-7, with 9 bases matching TRBD1. This CDR3 spans 14 amino acids. Germline CDR1 reads LGHDT; CDR2 reads YNNKEL (reference sequence). V was clipped by 0 bases and J by 4 bases; unmatched bases: 1. The CDR3 nucleotides read TGTGCCAGCAGCCAAGAGACAGGGGGATACGAGCAGTACTTC. This translates into CASSQETGGYEQYF.

The chain combines TRBV7-9 with TRBJ2-1; TRBD2 matches 7 bases. The germline gives CDR1 SEHNR, CDR2 FQNEAQ (reference sequence). The CDR3 is made up of 15 amino acids. The ends lost 2 bases at V and 1 base at J; junction bases unmatched: 2. Here the CDR3 DNA reads TGTGCCAGCAGCTTACCCGGGGGGTCCTACAATGAGCAGTTCTTC. Its protein product is CASSLPGGSYNEQFF.

In this sample, this clonotype turned up once. The V gene is TRBV4-1, the J gene TRBJ2-1; D perhaps matches TRBD2 (7 bases). Trimming took 0 bases from V and 5 from J, leaving 23 bases between them. This CDR3 is 19 amino acids long. Germline CDR1 reads MGHRA; CDR2 reads YSYEKL. CDR3 nucleotide sequence: TGCGCCAGCAGCCAAGAGACGGGAGGATGGGGGCTACCACACAATGAGCAGTTCTTC. Protein sequence: CASSQETGGWGLPHNEQFF.

The chain carries TRBV7-6 and TRBJ2-5, with D maybe TRBD2 (6 bases). This CDR3 has 14 amino acids. V was pared by 4 bases and J by 5 bases, with 14 bases between. The germline V gene has CDR1 SGHVS and CDR2 FNYEAQ. CDR3 coding DNA: TGTGCCAGCAGCTGGCGGGGTGAATGGGAGACCCAGTACTTC. Translated: CASSWRGEWETQYF.

The chain employs TRBV12-3 or TRBV12-4 and TRBJ2-7; tentative D call: TRBD1 (6 bases). The J call may be wrong; the DNA end is better matched by TRBJ2-5. CDR3 length: 14 amino acids. CDR3 region: CASSLGQVRETQYF. The DNA of the CDR3 is TGTGCCAGCAGTTTAGGACAGGTTCGGGAGACCCAGTACTTC.

V and J are TRBV4-2 and TRBJ2-5; D uncertain. CDR1 is LGHNA and CDR2 is YNFKEQ in the germline V gene. The germline V and J ends were trimmed by 0 bases and 11 bases, with 10 bases remaining between them. The length of the CDR3 is 12 residues. CDR3 sequence: CASSQDSDEQYF. CDR3 sequence (DNA): TGTGCCAGCAGCCAAGATAGTGATGAGCAGTACTTC.

Concerning this clonotype itself: The germline gene is not matched at one end of the junction; a read error may be the cause. This rearrangement joins TRBV19 to TRBJ2-3, with TRBD1 identical over 8 bases. CDR1 and CDR2 (germline): LNHDA, SQIVND (reference sequence). There are 15 residues in the CDR3. The CDR3 is CASRLAGQGLGTQYF. In nucleotides, the CDR3 is TGTGCTAGTAGGCTTGCAGGACAGGGCCTCGGGACGCAGTATTTT.

This chain joins TRBV20-1 and TRBJ2-5, with D perhaps being TRBD1 or TRBD2 (5 bases each). The CDR3 covers 13 residues. V lost 6 bases to trimming and J lost 2 bases, with 13 bases between them. Germline V gives CDR1 DFQATT, CDR2 SNEGSKA (reference sequence). The CDR3 nucleotides read TGCAGTGCGTACGGGGACCTTCAAGAGACCCAGTACTTC. Its protein is CSAYGDLQETQYF.

This clonotype occurred a few times. The gene calls are TRBV12-3 or TRBV12-4 and TRBJ2-5; perhaps TRBD1 as D (5 bases). V lost 6 bases and J 1 base, leaving 15 bases between the germline ends. CDR3 length: 15 amino acids. The CDR3: CASSPTGHLQETQYF. Here the CDR3 DNA reads TGTGCCAGCAGCCCCACAGGACATCTCCAAGAGACCCAGTACTTC.

The genes are TRBV20-1 and TRBJ2-5, with 8 bases aligning to TRBD1. This CDR3 is built from 14 residues. V dropped 6 bases and J dropped 4; count of bases not matched to a gene: 10. CDR1 is DFQATT and CDR2 is SNEGSKA in the germline V gene (reference sequence). CDR3 DNA: TGCAGTGCCCCACGGACAGGGATCGGAGAGACCCAGTACTTC. Translating gives CSAPRTGIGETQYF.

The V gene is TRBV7-2, the J gene TRBJ1-2; no clear D. V lost 1 base and J lost 8, with 14 bases in between. CDR3 length equals 14 residues. Germline V CDR1 and CDR2: SGHTA, FQGNSA. The CDR3: CASSLVTLGGGYTF. CDR3 coding DNA: TGTGCCAGCAGCTTAGTGACTCTAGGAGGCGGCTACACCTTC.

This sequence joins TRBV18 and TRBJ1-5, with D possibly being TRBD1 (5 bases). Germline V gene data show CDR1 as KGHSH and CDR2 as LQKENI. V was pared by 2 bases and J by 5 bases, with 13 bases between. The CDR3 is made up of 15 amino acids. CDR3 protein: CASSPESGPYQPQHF. The CDR3 region has the DNA TGTGCCAGCTCACCAGAATCGGGGCCGTATCAGCCCCAGCATTTT.

V is TRBV12-3 or TRBV12-4 and J is TRBJ2-4; a possible D gene is TRBD1 (7 bases). The DNA end is a closer match to TRBJ2-7, so the J assignment may be wrong. This CDR3 contains 15 residues. The CDR3 sequence is CASSLGAGQSNEQYF. The CDR3 nucleotides are TGTGCCAGCAGTTTAGGTGCGGGACAGTCAAACGAGCAGTACTTC.

This clonotype has a handful of counts. This sequence joins TRBV7-3 and TRBJ2-3, with 7 bases that match TRBD2. The ends lost 2 bases at V and 3 bases at J; junction bases unmatched: 14. This CDR3 has 18 residues. Germline CDR1 and CDR2: SGHTA and FQGTGA. The CDR3 DNA follows: TGTGCCAGCAGCTTAGATGGTGCGGGAGTCGTGGGAACAGATACGCAGTATTTT. This encodes CASSLDGAGVVGTDTQYF.

The chain has TRBV29-1 and TRBJ2-5, with D tentatively TRBD1 or TRBD2 (5 bases each). With 5 bases removed from V and 3 bases from J, the gap between germline ends came to 22 bases. The CDR3 sequence is 16 residues long. Germline V lookup: CDR1 SQVTM, CDR2 ANQGSEA. Here the CDR3 DNA reads TGCAGCGTTAGGAGCGTGGGGGATCGCTCGAAAGAGACCCAGTACTTC. Amino acid sequence: CSVRSVGDRSKETQYF.

The chain recombines TRBV12-3 or TRBV12-4 with TRBJ2-7, with no clear D. The CDR3 covers 14 residues. Deletions cut 3 bases from V and 6 bases from J, with 15 bases between. The CDR3 nucleotides read TGTGCCAGCAGTTTTGAAAAAACAACTGGCGAGCAGTACTTC. This gives the protein CASSFEKTTGEQYF.